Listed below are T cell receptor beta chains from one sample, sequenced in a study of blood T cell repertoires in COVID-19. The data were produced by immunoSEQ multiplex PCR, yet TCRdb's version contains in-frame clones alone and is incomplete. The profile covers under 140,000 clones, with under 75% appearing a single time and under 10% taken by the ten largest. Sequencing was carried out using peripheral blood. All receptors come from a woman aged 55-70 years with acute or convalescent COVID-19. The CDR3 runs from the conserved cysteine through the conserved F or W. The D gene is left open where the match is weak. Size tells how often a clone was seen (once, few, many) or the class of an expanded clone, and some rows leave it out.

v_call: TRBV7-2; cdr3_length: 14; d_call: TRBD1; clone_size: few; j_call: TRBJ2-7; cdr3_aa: CASSPLTGGHEQYF; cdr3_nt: TGTGCCAGCAGCCCTTTGACAGGGGGCCACGAGCAGTACTTC
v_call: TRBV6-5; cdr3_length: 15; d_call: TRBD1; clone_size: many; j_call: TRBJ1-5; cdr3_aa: CASSYSAQGDQPQHF; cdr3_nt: TGTGCCAGCAGTTACTCCGCCCAGGGGGATCAGCCCCAGCATTTT
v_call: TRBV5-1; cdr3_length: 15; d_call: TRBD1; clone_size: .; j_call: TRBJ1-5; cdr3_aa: CASSLGQGWKQPQHF; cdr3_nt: TGCGCCAGCAGCCTGGGACAGGGGTGGAAGCAGCCCCAGCATTTT
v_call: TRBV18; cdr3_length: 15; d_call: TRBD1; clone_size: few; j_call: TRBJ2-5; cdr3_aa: CASSPPDRARETQYF; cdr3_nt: TGTGCCAGCTCACCACCGGACAGGGCACGGGAGACCCAGTACTTC
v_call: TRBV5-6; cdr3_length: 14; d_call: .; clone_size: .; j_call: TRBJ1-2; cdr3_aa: CASSWRLSGYGYTF; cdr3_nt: TGTGCCAGCAGCTGGAGGCTGTCCGGCTATGGCTACACCTTC
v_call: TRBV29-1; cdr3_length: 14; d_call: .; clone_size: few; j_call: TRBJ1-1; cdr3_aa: CSVAEPRGYTEAFF; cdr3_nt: TGCAGCGTTGCGGAACCCAGGGGCTACACTGAAGCTTTCTTT
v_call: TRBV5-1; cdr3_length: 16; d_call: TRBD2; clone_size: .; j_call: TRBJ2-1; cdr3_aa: CASSWTSGGALNEQFF; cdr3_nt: TGCGCCAGCAGCTGGACTAGCGGGGGGGCCCTTAATGAGCAGTTCTTC
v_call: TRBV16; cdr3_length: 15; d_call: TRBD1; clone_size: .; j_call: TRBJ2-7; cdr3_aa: CASSTGQGESYEQYF; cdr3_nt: TGTGCCAGCAGCACCGGACAGGGGGAATCCTACGAGCAGTACTTC
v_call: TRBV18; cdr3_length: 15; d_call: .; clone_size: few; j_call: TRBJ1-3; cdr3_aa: CASSPRQDSGNTIYF; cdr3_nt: TGTGCCAGCTCACCACGGCAGGACTCTGGAAACACCATATATTTT
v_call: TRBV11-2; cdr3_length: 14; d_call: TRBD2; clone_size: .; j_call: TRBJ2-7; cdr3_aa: CASSASGGPFEQYF; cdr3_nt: TGTGCCAGCAGCGCAAGCGGGGGGCCTTTCGAGCAGTACTTC
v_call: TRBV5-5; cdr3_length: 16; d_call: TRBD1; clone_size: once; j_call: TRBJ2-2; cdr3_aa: CASSPSPTTGDGELFF; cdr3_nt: TGTGCCAGCAGCCCCTCCCCCACGACAGGGGACGGGGAGCTGTTTTTT
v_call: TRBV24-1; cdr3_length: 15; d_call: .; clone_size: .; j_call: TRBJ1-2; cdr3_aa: CATSDPGGGFSGYTF; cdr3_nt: TGTGCCACCAGTGATCCCGGGGGAGGCTTCTCCGGCTACACCTTC
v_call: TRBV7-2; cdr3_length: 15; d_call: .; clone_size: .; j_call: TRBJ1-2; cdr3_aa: CASRPQIRNPMGYTF; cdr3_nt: TGTGCCAGCAGGCCTCAGATCAGGAACCCTATGGGCTACACCTTC
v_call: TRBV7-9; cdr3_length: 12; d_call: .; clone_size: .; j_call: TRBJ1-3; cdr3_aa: CASSQQGNTIYF; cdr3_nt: TGTGCCAGCAGCCAACAGGGAAACACCATATATTTT
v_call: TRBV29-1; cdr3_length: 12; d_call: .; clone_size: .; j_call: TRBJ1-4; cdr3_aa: CSGGTTGEKLFF; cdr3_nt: TGCAGCGGTGGGACAACCGGTGAAAAACTGTTTTTT
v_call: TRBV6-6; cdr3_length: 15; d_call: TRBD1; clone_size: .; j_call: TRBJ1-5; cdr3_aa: CASFGTTGVGQPQHF; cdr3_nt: TGTGCCAGCTTTGGGACGACAGGGGTCGGTCAGCCCCAGCATTTT
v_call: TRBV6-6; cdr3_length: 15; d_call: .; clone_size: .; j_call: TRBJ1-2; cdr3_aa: CASSYRAGGDYGYTF; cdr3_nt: TGTGCCAGCAGTTATAGGGCCGGGGGAGATTATGGCTACACCTTC
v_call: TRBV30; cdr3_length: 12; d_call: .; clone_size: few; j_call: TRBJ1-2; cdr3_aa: CAWSLMLQGYTF; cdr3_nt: TGTGCCTGGAGTCTGATGTTGCAGGGCTACACCTTC
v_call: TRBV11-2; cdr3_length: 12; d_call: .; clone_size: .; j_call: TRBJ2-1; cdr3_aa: CASRPQGPEQFF; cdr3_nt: TGTGCCAGCAGGCCACAGGGTCCTGAGCAGTTCTTC
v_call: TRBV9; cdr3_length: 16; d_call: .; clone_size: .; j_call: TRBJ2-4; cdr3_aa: CASSPGWGLAKNIQYF; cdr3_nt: TGTGCCAGCAGCCCAGGGTGGGGGCTAGCCAAAAACATTCAGTACTTC
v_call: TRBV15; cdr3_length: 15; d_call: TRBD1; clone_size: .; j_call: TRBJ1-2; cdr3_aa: CATSRDRGKWNGYTF; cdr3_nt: TGTGCCACCAGCAGGGACAGGGGGAAATGGAATGGCTACACCTTC
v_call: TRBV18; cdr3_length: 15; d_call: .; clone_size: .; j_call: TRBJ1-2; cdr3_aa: CASSPGNLRIDGYTF; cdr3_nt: TGTGCCAGCTCACCAGGAAACTTGAGGATCGACGGCTACACCTTC
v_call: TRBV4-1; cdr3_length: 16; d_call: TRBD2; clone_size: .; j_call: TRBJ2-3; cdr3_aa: CASSQTTRGGTDTQYF; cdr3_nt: TGCGCCAGCAGCCAAACAACCCGGGGGGGCACAGATACGCAGTATTTT
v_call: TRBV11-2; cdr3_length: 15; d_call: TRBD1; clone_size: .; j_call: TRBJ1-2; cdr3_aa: CASSLQGVNNYGYTF; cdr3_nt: TGTGCCAGCAGTTTACAGGGGGTAAACAACTATGGCTACACCTTC